The clone carrying this T cell receptor (beta chain) has just a few counts. The antigen remains undetermined. TCRB transcripts that were expressed got sequenced, as all of the isolated RNA had been reverse transcribed. Profiling relied on immunoSEQ multiplex PCR, and the TCRdb table lists in-frame clones only, not all of them. Here the sample spans 860,000 or so clones, about a sixth being singletons. V lost 9 bases to trimming and J lost 2 bases; unmatched junction nucleotides: 6. This CDR3 comprises 14 residues. Germline V lookup: CDR1 SNHLY, CDR2 FYNNEI. The sample originates from a study of beta chain features in type 1 diabetes. Study in general: Age, gender and cell yields were alike across patients and healthy donors. Study-wide results and limits: Comparison showed that naive, central memory and Treg TCRB repertoires appeared more similar among patients than among healthy donors.

Using CD45RO/CCR7/CD25/CD127/CD95/CD27, CD4+ naive, central memory, regulatory and stem cell-like memory cells were sorted. Purity of each sorted population was above 95%. The TCR comes from a woman between 18 and 29 years old in good health. The source material was naive CD4+ T cells from blood. The gene calls are TRBV2 and TRBJ2-5, with 10 bases identical to TRBD2. This CDR3 is CASKETSGQETQYF. The DNA for the CDR3 is TGTGCCAGTAAAGAGACTAGCGGGCAAGAGACCCAGTACTTC.